This T cell receptor beta chain is from a study of shared T cell receptors in the human thymus. A few counts support this clone. The table came from immunoSEQ multiplex PCR; TCRdb's copy has only in-frame clones and leaves some out. The sample yields roughly 700,000 clones, 85% to 90% seen once. This same sample was also taken into another study, of human thymus T cells. That source notes: Thymus tissue for the work was resected from patients undergoing corrective heart surgery. V and J gene usage appeared biased in thymic and blood repertoires. As related research reported, thymic repertoires overlapped highly among unrelated individuals.

This TCR was sampled from a boy under two years old with a congenital heart defect. Material: thymocytes.

CDR3 in amino acids: CSVNHRGGAGNTIYF. CDR3 in DNA: TGCAGCGTCAATCATAGAGGGGGAGCTGGAAACACCATATATTTT. The chain employs TRBV29-1 and TRBJ1-3; D may be TRBD1 (6 bases). Germline values: CDR1 SQVTM, CDR2 ANQGSEA. The CDR3 consists of 15 residues. Trimming took off 6 bases at V and 2 bases at J, with 17 bases between the two ends.